This T cell receptor beta chain was identified during a study of T cells in Graves' hyperthyroidism and ophthalmopathy. Turning to the study itself: Peripheral blood specimens were obtained at initial diagnosis, prior to any treatment.

Template material for amplifying TCR beta CDR3 regions consisted of RNA transcripts. During a first-round RT-PCR of the TCR CDR3, the HTBI primer set was used. TCRdb used MiXCR to reprocess the multiplex PCR reads, holding one entry per CDR3 protein. Among about 400,000 distinct CDR3 sequences listed, around an eighth were seen once. There are 14 residues in the CDR3. Germline loops: CDR1 SGDLS, CDR2 YYNGEE. V trimming: 3 bases; J trimming: 6 bases; junction bases outside the gene matches: 2. This clonotype was counted many times. The clonotype was recovered from a man between 50 and 59 years old with Graves' ophthalmopathy. Sequenced material: blood. This chain connects TRBV9 to TRBJ2-7; TRBD2 agrees at 14 bases. CDR3 residues: CASSAGTSGSEQYF. The CDR3 nucleotides read TGTGCCAGCAGCGCCGGGACTAGCGGGAGCGAGCAGTACTTC.